These T cell receptor beta chains were read from a single sample in a study of T cell changes during pregnancy in multiple sclerosis. Only in-frame clones appear in the TCRdb table, and some are missing; sequencing was by immunoSEQ multiplex PCR. The sample carries under 95,000 clones, over 80% recorded once. The sample here was peripheral blood, taken after pregnancy. These receptors all stem from a female donor with multiple sclerosis, enrolled in a pregnancy study. The CDR3 runs from the conserved cysteine through the conserved F or W. Fields, in order: V gene, J gene, D gene, CDR3 DNA, CDR3 protein. The D gene is left open where the match is weak.

V: TRBV5-5; J: TRBJ2-7; D: TRBD2; DNA: TGTGCCAGCAGCTTGGCTAGCGGGTTGACACCCTACGAGCAGTACTTC; CDR3: CASSLASGLTPYEQYF
V: TRBV11-2; J: TRBJ1-3; D: -; DNA: TGTGCCAGCAACAGTCTCGCGGGCTCCCCGGGCCATCATTTT; CDR3: CASNSLAGSPGHHF
V: TRBV10-2; J: TRBJ2-3; D: -; DNA: TGCGCCACCGTAGGAACTAGCCGGGTAGATACGCAGTATTTT; CDR3: CATVGTSRVDTQYF
V: TRBV2; J: TRBJ1-1; D: -; DNA: TGTGCCAGCAGTGATTGGGACACGAACACTGAAGCTTTCTTT; CDR3: CASSDWDTNTEAFF
V: TRBV11-2; J: TRBJ1-1; D: TRBD1; DNA: TGTGCCAGCAGCTTGAGGGGGCGGCCCACTGAAGCTTTCTTT; CDR3: CASSLRGRPTEAFF
V: TRBV27; J: TRBJ2-7; D: TRBD2; DNA: TGTGCCAGCAGTTTATTCCCGGAGCTAGCGGGAGTATCCGAGCAGTACTTC; CDR3: CASSLFPELAGVSEQYF
V: TRBV4-3; J: TRBJ2-7; D: TRBD1; DNA: TGCGCCAGCAGCCAACAGGACAGGCGAAGCTCCTACGAGCAGTACTTC; CDR3: CASSQQDRRSSYEQYF
V: TRBV6-5; J: TRBJ1-6; D: -; DNA: TGTGCCAGCAGTCAAAACCGGGACTATAATTCACCCCTCCACTTT; CDR3: CASSQNRDYNSPLHF
V: TRBV19; J: TRBJ1-1; D: TRBD1; DNA: TGTGCCAGTAGTTACACCGGACAGGTTGGGCACACTGAAGCTTTCTTT; CDR3: CASSYTGQVGHTEAFF
V: TRBV4-1; J: TRBJ2-2; D: TRBD1; DNA: TGCGCCAGCAGCTGGCCCACACCGGGACAGGGGATCACCGGGGAGCTGTTTTTT; CDR3: CASSWPTPGQGITGELFF